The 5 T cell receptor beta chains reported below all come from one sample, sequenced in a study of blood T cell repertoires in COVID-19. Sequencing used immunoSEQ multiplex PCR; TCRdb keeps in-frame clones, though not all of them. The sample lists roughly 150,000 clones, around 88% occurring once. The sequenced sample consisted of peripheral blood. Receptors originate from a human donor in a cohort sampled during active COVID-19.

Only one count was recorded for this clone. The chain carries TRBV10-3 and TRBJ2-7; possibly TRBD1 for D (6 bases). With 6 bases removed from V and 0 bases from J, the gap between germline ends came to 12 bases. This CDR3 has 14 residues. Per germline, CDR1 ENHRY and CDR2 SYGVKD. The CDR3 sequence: CAISQRDNSYEQYF. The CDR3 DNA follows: TGTGCCATCAGCCAACGGGACAACTCCTACGAGCAGTACTTC.

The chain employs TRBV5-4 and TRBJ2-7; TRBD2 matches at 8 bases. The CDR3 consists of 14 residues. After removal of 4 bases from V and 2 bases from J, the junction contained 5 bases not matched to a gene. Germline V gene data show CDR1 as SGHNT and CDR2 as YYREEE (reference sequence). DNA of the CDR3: TGTGCCAGCAGCGGAGCGGGGGCCACCTACGAGCAGTACTTC. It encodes CASSGAGATYEQYF.

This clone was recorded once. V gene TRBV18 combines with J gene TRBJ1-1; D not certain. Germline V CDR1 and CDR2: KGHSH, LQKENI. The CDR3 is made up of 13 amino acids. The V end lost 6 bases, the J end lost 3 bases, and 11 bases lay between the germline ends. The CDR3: CASSLGGDTEAFF. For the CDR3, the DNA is TGTGCCAGCTCTTTAGGAGGCGACACTGAAGCTTTCTTT. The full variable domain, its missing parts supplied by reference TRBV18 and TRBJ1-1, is NAGVMQNPRHLVRRRGQEARLRCSPMKGHSHVYWYRQLPEEGLKFMVYLQKENIIDESGMPKERFSAEFPKEGPSILRIQQVVRGDSAAYFCASSLGGDTEAFFGQGTRLTVV.

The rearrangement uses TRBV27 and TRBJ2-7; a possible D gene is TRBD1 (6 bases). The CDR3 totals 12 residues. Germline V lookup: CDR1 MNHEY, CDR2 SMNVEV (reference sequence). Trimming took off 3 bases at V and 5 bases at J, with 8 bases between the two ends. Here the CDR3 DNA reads TGTGCCAGCAGTTTTACAGGGAACGAGCAGTACTTC. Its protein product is CASSFTGNEQYF.

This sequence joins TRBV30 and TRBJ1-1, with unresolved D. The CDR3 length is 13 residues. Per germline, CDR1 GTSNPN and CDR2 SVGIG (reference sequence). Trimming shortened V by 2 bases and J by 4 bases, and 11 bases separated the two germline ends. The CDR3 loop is CAWSSTGGTEAFF. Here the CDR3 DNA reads TGTGCCTGGAGTAGTACTGGCGGCACTGAAGCTTTCTTT. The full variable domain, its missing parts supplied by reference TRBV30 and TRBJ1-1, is SQTIHQWPATLVQPVGSPLSLECTVEGTSNPNLYWYRQAAGRGLQLLFYSVGIGQISSEVPQNLSASRPQDRQFILSSKKLLLSDSGFYLCAWSSTGGTEAFFGQGTRLTVV.